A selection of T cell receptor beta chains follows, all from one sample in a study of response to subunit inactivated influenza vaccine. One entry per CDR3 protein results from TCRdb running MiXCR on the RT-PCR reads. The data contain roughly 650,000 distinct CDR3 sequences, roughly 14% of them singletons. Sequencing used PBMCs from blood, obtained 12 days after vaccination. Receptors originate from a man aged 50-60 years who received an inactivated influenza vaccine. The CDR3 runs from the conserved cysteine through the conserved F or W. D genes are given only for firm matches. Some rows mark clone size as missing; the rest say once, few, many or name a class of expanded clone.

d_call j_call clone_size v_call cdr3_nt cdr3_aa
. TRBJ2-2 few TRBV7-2 TGTGCCAGCAGCTTAAGAAACAGCCGGGAGCTGTTTTTT CASSLRNSRELFF
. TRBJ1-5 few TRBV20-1 TGCAGTGCTAGCGATCCGGGACACCCTGTGGGCAATCAGCCCCAGCATTTT CSASDPGHPVGNQPQHF
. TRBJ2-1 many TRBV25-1 TGTGCCAGCAGTCTCTTCTCAAATGAGCAGTTCTTC CASSLFSNEQFF
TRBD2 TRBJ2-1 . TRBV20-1 TGCAGTGCTAGAGAGCTAGCGGGAGTATACAATGAGCAGTTCTTC CSARELAGVYNEQFF
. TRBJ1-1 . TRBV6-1 TGTGCCAGCAGGCGTACCGGGGGCGGGGGTGAAGCTTTCTTT CASRRTGGGGEAFF
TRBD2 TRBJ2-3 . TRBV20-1 TGCAGTGCTAGAGCGGCTAGCGGATTTGTTACAGATACGCAGTATTTT CSARAASGFVTDTQYF
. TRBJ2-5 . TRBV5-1 TGCGCCAGCAGCTTGGCGCCCTTAAACCAAGAGACCCAGTACTTC CASSLAPLNQETQYF
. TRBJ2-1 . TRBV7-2 TGTGCCAGCAGCTTTGGAGTATCTAATGAGCAGTTCTTC CASSFGVSNEQFF
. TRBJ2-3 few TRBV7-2 TGTGCCAGCAGCTTAGTTTCGGGGCCAGATACGCAGTATTTT CASSLVSGPDTQYF
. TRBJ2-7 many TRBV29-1 TGCAGCGTTGCTGGGAGCACCTACGAGCAGTACTTC CSVAGSTYEQYF
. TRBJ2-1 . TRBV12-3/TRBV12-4 TGTGCCAGCAGCCCGAGAGTTGAGCAGTTCTTC CASSPRVEQFF
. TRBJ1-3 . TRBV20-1 TGCAGTGCCCCGATAAGCTCTGGAAACACCATATATTTT CSAPISSGNTIYF
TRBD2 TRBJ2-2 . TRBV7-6 TGTGCCAGCAGCTTAGCGTGGAGCGGGAGAGGTACCGGGGAGCTGTTTTTT CASSLAWSGRGTGELFF
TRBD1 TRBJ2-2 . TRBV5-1 TGCGCCAGCAGCTTGCGTGGGACAGGGGATTCCGGGGAGCTGTTTTTT CASSLRGTGDSGELFF
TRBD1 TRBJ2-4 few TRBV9 TGTGCCAGCAGCGGACCCCAGGGGGCTAACATTCAGTACTTC CASSGPQGANIQYF
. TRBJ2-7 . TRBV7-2 TGTGCCAGCAGCTTCAATAGCGCCGGCTACGAGCAGTACTTC CASSFNSAGYEQYF
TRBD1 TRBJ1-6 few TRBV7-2 TGTGCCAGCAGCGCACCGGGACAGGGTGCCTCACCCCTCCACTTT CASSAPGQGASPLHF
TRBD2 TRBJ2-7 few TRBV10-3 TGTGCCATCAGAACTAGCGGGCCTTCCTACGAGCAGTACTTC CAIRTSGPSYEQYF
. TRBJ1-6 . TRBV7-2 TGTGCCAGCAGCGGGCAGGTTGGGGGGGCGAATTCACCCCTCCACTTT CASSGQVGGANSPLHF
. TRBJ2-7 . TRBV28 TGTGCCAGCAGTTCCCTTGCGGGCTTGGATGGAGAGCAGTACTTC CASSSLAGLDGEQYF
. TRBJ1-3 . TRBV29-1 TGCAGCGTTGAATGGGCAGCGCTACCTGGAAACACCATATATTTT CSVEWAALPGNTIYF
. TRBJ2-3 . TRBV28 TGTGCCAGCAGTTTCTTGGTAGCGTCTCGCACAGATACGCAGTATTTT CASSFLVASRTDTQYF
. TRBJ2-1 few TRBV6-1 TGTGCCAGCAGTCTAGATAGGAGGGGTAGCAATGAGCAGTTCTTC CASSLDRRGSNEQFF
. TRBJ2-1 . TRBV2 TGTGCCAGCAGCTCAGCTTATAAGGGTTTCAATGAGCAGTTCTTC CASSSAYKGFNEQFF
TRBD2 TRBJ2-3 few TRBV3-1 TGTGCCAGCAGCCAAGATGGGACTAGCGGGGGGGCCGGGCGCACAGATACGCAGTATTTT CASSQDGTSGGAGRTDTQYF
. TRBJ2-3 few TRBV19 TGTGCCAGTAGTATAGATCATCTAACAGATACGCAGTATTTT CASSIDHLTDTQYF
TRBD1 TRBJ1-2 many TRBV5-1 TGCGCCAGCAGGGGACAGTCAAACTATGGCTACACCTTC CASRGQSNYGYTF
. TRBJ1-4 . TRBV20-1 TGCAGTGCTAGAAGGACAGCAGAAAAACTGTTTTTT CSARRTAEKLFF
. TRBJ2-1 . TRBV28 TGTGCCAGCAGCCCCCCTGTGAGTAAGCAGTTCTTC CASSPPVSKQFF
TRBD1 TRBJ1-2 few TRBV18 TGTGCCAGCTCACCAATGGGACAGGGGACCTATGGCTACACCTTC CASSPMGQGTYGYTF
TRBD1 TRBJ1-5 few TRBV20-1 TGCAGTGCTGGTCTCTCCGGGACAGGCAATCAGCCCCAGCATTTT CSAGLSGTGNQPQHF
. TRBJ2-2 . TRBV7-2 TGTGCCAGCAGCTTAATGGTACAGCTTAACACCGGGGAGCTGTTTTTT CASSLMVQLNTGELFF
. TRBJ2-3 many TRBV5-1 TGCGCCAGCAGGTCGCAGGGAACTCGCACAGATACGCAGTATTTT CASRSQGTRTDTQYF
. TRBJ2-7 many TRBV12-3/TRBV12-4 TGTGCCAGCAGTAGGGGGGGGTTGGAACGCGAGCAGTACTTC CASSRGGLEREQYF
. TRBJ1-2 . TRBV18 TGTGCCAGCTCAGCTACAGACAGGTTCTATGGCTACACCTTC CASSATDRFYGYTF
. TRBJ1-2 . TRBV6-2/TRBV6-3 TGTGCCAGCCGACGAGGGACCGGCTACACCTTC CASRRGTGYTF
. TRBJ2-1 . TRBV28 TGTGCCAGCAGTCGACCACAGGTTCTCCTCTCCTACAATGAGCAGTTCTTC CASSRPQVLLSYNEQFF
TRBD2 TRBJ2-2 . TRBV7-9 TGTGCCAGCAGCTTAGGGACTAGCGAGAACACCGGGGAGCTGTTTTTT CASSLGTSENTGELFF
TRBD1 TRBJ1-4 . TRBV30 TGTGCCTGGGCGGGGACAGGGGGCAGTGAAAAACTGTTTTTT CAWAGTGGSEKLFF
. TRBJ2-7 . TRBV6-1 TGTGCCAGCACCGCCGATGATACCTACGAGCAGTACTTC CASTADDTYEQYF
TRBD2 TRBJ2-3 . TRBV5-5 TGTGCCAGCAGCTTCAAAGCGGGGAGCACAGATACGCAGTATTTT CASSFKAGSTDTQYF
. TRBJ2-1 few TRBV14 TGTGCCAGCAGCCAAAATAGCGTTAACGATGAGCAGTTCTTC CASSQNSVNDEQFF
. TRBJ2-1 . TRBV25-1 TGTGCCAGCAGTGAATATCAGGGTCACAATGAGCAGTTCTTC CASSEYQGHNEQFF
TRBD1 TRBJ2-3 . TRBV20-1 TGCAGTGCTAGATCCATGGACAGGGGGCCGGATACGCAGTATTTT CSARSMDRGPDTQYF
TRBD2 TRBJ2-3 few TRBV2 TGTGCCAGCAGTGGAACGGGGAGGGCCGGGTCAGATACGCAGTATTTT CASSGTGRAGSDTQYF
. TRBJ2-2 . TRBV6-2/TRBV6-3 TGTGCCACTTCCGGGGGGCGGCTGAACACCGGGGAGCTGTTTTTT CATSGGRLNTGELFF
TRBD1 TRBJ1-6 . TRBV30 TGTGCCTGGAGCACCGGGACAGGGATCTCACCCCTCCACTTT CAWSTGTGISPLHF
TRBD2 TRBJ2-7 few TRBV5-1 TGCGCCAGCCGCCCACCGGGACTAGGGACCTACGAGCAGTACTTC CASRPPGLGTYEQYF
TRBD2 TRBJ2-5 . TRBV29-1 TGCAGCGCTGGCGGGGGACACCAAGAGACCCAGTACTTC CSAGGGHQETQYF
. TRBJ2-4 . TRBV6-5 TGTGCCAGCAGTTACGACGGTTCCAAAAACATTCAGTACTTC CASSYDGSKNIQYF
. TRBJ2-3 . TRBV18 TGTGCCAGCTCACCGCGGGACATAACAGATACGCAGTATTTT CASSPRDITDTQYF
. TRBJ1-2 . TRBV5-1 TGCGCCAGCAGCTTGGGGTTTCGTGGCTACACCTTC CASSLGFRGYTF
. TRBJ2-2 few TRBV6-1 TGTGCCAGCAGTAGGGGTGCCTACACCGGGGAGCTGTTTTTT CASSRGAYTGELFF
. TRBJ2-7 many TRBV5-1 TGCGCCAGCAGCTTGGTGGCCAGTTCCTACGAGCAGTACTTC CASSLVASSYEQYF